The text below deals with one T cell receptor beta chain. The table came from immunoSEQ multiplex PCR; TCRdb's copy has only in-frame clones and leaves some out. The sample holds approximately 61,000 clones, 85% to 90% seen once. Trimming shortened V by 8 bases and J by 2 bases, and 12 bases separated the two germline ends. Germline loops: CDR1 MNHEY, CDR2 SVGAGI. The CDR3 is made up of 13 amino acids. This sample stems from a study of PD-1 blockade in classical Hodgkin lymphoma. Every single patient, without exception, relapsed after autologous stem cell transplantation, and brentuximab vedotin exposure varied.

Sequences were derived from peripheral blood mononuclear cells (PBMCs), sampled at baseline. The chain carries TRBV6-5 and TRBJ2-5; perhaps D is TRBD1 or TRBD2 (5 bases each). This sequence originates from a human donor with classical Hodgkin lymphoma. The CDR3 sequence is CASCGGGQETQYF. The CDR3 DNA reads TGTGCCAGCTGCGGTGGGGGACAAGAGACCCAGTACTTC.